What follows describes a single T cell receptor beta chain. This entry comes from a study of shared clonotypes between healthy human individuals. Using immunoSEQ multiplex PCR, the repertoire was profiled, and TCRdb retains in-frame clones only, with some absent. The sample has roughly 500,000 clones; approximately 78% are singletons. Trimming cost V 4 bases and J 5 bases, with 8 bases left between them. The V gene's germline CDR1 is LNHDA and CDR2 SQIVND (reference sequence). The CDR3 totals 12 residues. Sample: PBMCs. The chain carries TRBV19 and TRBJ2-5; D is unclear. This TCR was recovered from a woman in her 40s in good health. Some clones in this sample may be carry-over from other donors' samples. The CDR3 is CASSNRMETQYF. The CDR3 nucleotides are TGTGCCAGTAGTAACAGAATGGAGACCCAGTACTTC.